What follows are 16 T cell receptor beta chains derived from one specimen sequenced in a study of blood T cell repertoires in COVID-19. Here immunoSEQ multiplex PCR was the method, and the copy in TCRdb shows in-frame clones only, minus some. The sample includes some 110,000 clones, over 75% of them seen just once. The sequenced sample was peripheral blood. The receptor set was obtained from a middle-aged man with acute or convalescent COVID-19.

A single count supports this clone. The chain joins TRBV10-2 to TRBJ1-4; D call uncertain. Germline-derived CDR1 and CDR2 are WSHSY and SAAADI. V shed 6 bases and J shed 9 bases, with 14 bases lying between them. This CDR3 has 13 residues. CDR3 in amino acids: CASSHTPGQKLFF. The CDR3 bases are TGCGCCAGCAGCCACACCCCTGGCCAAAAACTGTTTTTT.

This chain connects TRBV3-1 (or the pseudogene TRBV3-2) to TRBJ1-2, with TRBD1 matching over 10 bases. CDR3 length: 13 residues. Per the germline V gene, CDR1 is LGHDT and CDR2 is YNNKEL (reference sequence). V lost 5 bases, J lost 11 bases, and 8 bases stayed unmatched. The CDR3 is CASSDRDRGWYTF. CDR3 coding DNA: TGTGCCAGCAGCGACCGGGACAGGGGTTGGTACACCTTC.

The chain recombines TRBV2 with TRBJ1-1, with D possibly being TRBD1 (6 bases). Trimming took 4 bases from V and 1 from J, leaving 10 bases between them. Germline CDR1 SNHLY, CDR2 FYNNEI. The CDR3 extends over 14 amino acids. CDR3 residues: CASSVRQANTEAFF. The CDR3 region has the DNA TGTGCCAGCAGTGTAAGACAGGCGAACACTGAAGCTTTCTTT.

This chain connects TRBV18 to TRBJ2-1, with 8 bases that match TRBD1. Germline CDR1 reads KGHSH; CDR2 reads LQKENI. After removal of 3 bases from V and 1 base from J, the junction contained 8 bases not matched to a gene. The CDR3 is 17 amino acids. The CDR3 sequence: CASSPTGASSSYNEQFF. CDR3 sequence (DNA): TGTGCCAGCTCACCGACAGGGGCGAGCAGTTCCTACAATGAGCAGTTCTTC.

V gene TRBV5-8 combines with J gene TRBJ2-5; D call uncertain. V lost 0 bases to trimming and J lost 2 bases, with 8 bases between them. The CDR3 runs 14 residues. Germline lookup yields CDR1 SGHTS and CDR2 YDEGEE. CDR3 residues: CASSLEPLQETQYF. CDR3 bases: TGTGCCAGCAGCTTGGAACCCCTACAAGAGACCCAGTACTTC.

The J gene is TRBJ2-1, the V gene TRBV4-2, with 14 positions matching TRBD2. The CDR3 contains 16 residues. The germline CDR1 and CDR2 sequences are LGHNA and YNFKEQ. The junction had 3 bases not matched to a gene; V was cut back by 0 bases and J by 8 bases. The CDR3 reads CASSQDGTSGSDEQFF. CDR3 sequence (DNA): TGTGCCAGCAGCCAAGATGGGACTAGCGGGAGTGATGAGCAGTTCTTC.

The rearrangement links TRBV6-6 to TRBJ1-5; 9 bases line up with TRBD1. CDR3 length equals 14 residues. Losses at the gene ends were 7 bases for V and 4 bases for J; bases not matched to a gene: 5. CDR1 MNHNY and CDR2 SVGAGI come from the germline V gene (reference sequence). CDR3 DNA sequence: TGTGCCAGCAATCGACAGGGGGAAAATCAGCCCCAGCATTTT. Translating it yields CASNRQGENQPQHF.

The CDR3 is CAISRTGYNEQFF. CDR3 DNA: TGTGCCATCAGCCGGACTGGCTACAATGAGCAGTTCTTC. The chain joins TRBV10-3 to TRBJ2-1; D possibly corresponds to TRBD2 (5 bases). V lost 6 bases and J 3 bases, leaving 9 bases between the germline ends. The CDR3 has 13 amino acids. In germline, CDR1 is ENHRY, CDR2 SYGVKD.

This clone showed up just a few times. The rearrangement links TRBV10-1 to TRBJ1-5; no clear D. CDR1 is WNHNN, CDR2 SYGVQD, per germline (reference sequence). Between the trimmed V and J ends, which lost 7 bases and 2 bases, there was a span of 9 bases. The CDR3 runs to 13 residues. The CDR3 region has the DNA TGCGCCAGCATCAACATGGGCAATCAGCCCCAGCATTTT. This gives the protein CASINMGNQPQHF.

The rearrangement uses TRBV7-2 and TRBJ1-5, with TRBD1 as a possible D gene (6 bases). CDR1 is SGHTA and CDR2 is FQGNSA in the germline V gene. The CDR3 extends over 15 amino acids. V shed 1 base and J shed 7 bases, with 14 bases lying between them. The CDR3 sequence: CASSLDRVKGQPQHF. The CDR3 nucleotides are TGTGCCAGCAGCTTAGACAGGGTCAAGGGACAGCCCCAGCATTTT.

This clone has a single count. This rearrangement joins TRBV11-2 to TRBJ2-7; unclear D gene. Trimming removed 3 bases from V and 5 bases from J, with 14 bases in between. The germline gives CDR1 SGHAT, CDR2 FQNNGV. This CDR3 spans 14 amino acids. The CDR3 protein is CASSFPLPAHEQYF. CDR3 bases: TGTGCCAGCAGCTTCCCACTACCAGCACACGAGCAGTACTTC.

Only one count was recorded for this clone. J is TRBJ2-3 and V is TRBV9; 8 bases are shared with TRBD2. The V gene end was trimmed by 0 bases and the J gene end by 6 bases; junction bases not matched to a gene: 12. This CDR3 is 17 amino acids long. Germline values: CDR1 SGDLS, CDR2 YYNGEE. DNA for the CDR3: TGTGCCAGCAGCGTAGGAGAGGGGCGGGGGGTCCGCGATACGCAGTATTTT. This sequence encodes CASSVGEGRGVRDTQYF.

The chain combines TRBV28 with TRBJ2-1, with 9 bases identical to TRBD2. Looked up from germline, CDR1 is MDHEN and CDR2 is SYDVKM. This CDR3 is 15 amino acids long. The trim removed 6 bases at V and 3 bases at J, leaving 6 bases unmatched. CDR3 sequence (DNA): TGTGCCAGCAGCGTAGCGGGAGAAGTCTACAATGAGCAGTTCTTC. Translation: CASSVAGEVYNEQFF.

The V gene is TRBV5-6, the J gene TRBJ1-3, with 8 bases aligning to TRBD1. The germline CDR1 and CDR2 sequences are SGHDT and YYEEEE. The CDR3 length is 15 residues. After removal of 2 bases from V and 0 bases from J, the junction contained 1 base not matched to a gene. As DNA, the CDR3 is TGTGCCAGCAGCTTCGGGACAGGCTCTGGAAACACCATATATTTT. Translated: CASSFGTGSGNTIYF.

The V and J genes are TRBV11-2 and TRBJ2-2; D might be TRBD2 (5 bases). Germline CDR1 SGHAT, CDR2 FQNNGV. V was trimmed by 0 bases and J by 0 bases, leaving 8 bases between them. This CDR3 has 16 residues. The CDR3 loop is CASSLDGLANTGELFF. In nucleotides, the CDR3 is TGTGCCAGCAGCTTAGATGGACTCGCGAACACCGGGGAGCTGTTTTTT.

This clone was seen a single time. This chain uses TRBV6-5 with TRBJ1-5, with D hard to call. Germline V gene sequence: CDR1 MNHEY, CDR2 SVGAGI. This CDR3 spans 14 amino acids. V was shortened by 6 bases and J by 0 bases, with 9 bases between the two germline ends. The CDR3 reads CASRNDYSNQPQHF. The CDR3 nucleotides are TGTGCCAGCAGGAATGACTATAGCAATCAGCCCCAGCATTTT.